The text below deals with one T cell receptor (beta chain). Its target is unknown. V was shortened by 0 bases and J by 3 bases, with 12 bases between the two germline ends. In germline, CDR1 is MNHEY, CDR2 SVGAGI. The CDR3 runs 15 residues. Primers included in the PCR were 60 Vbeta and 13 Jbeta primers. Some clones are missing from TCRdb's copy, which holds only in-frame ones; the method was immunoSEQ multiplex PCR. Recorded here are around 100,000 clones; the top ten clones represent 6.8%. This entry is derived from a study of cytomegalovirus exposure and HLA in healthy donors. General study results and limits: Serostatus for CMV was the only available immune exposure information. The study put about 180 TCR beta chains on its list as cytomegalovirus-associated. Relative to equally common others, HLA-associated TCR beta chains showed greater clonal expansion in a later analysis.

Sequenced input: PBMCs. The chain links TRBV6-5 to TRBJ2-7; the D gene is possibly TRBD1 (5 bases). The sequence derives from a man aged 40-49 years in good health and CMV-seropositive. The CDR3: CASSYSQGEVYEQYF. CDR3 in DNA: TGTGCCAGCAGTTACTCCCAGGGTGAAGTCTACGAGCAGTACTTC.